One sample yielded the 30 T cell receptor beta chains listed below, sequenced in a study of blood T cell repertoires in COVID-19. The data were produced by immunoSEQ multiplex PCR, yet TCRdb's version contains in-frame clones alone and is incomplete. There are hundreds of thousands of clones in the sample; roughly 87% occur only once, and just under 1% lies in the top ten. The sequenced sample was PBMCs or T cells enriched from blood (not recorded which). The receptors come from a woman younger than 45 who had recovered from COVID-19.

This chain joins TRBV5-1 and TRBJ2-7; TRBD1 matches at 10 bases. V was clipped by 3 bases and J by 4 bases; unmatched bases: 7. CDR1 and CDR2 from the germline V gene are SGHRS and YFSETQ. There are 15 residues in the CDR3. The CDR3 spells CASSSLPGQGYEQYF. The CDR3 bases are TGCGCCAGCAGCTCACTACCGGGACAGGGGTACGAGCAGTACTTC.

V gene TRBV7-9 combines with J gene TRBJ1-1; weak D call: TRBD1 (6 bases). The CDR3 runs 13 residues. CDR1 SEHNR and CDR2 FQNEAQ come from the germline V gene (reference sequence). Trimming cost V 2 bases and J 7 bases, with 11 bases left between them. Here the CDR3 DNA reads TGTGCCAGCAGCTTATCGTTGGACAGTGAAGCTTTCTTT. This translates into CASSLSLDSEAFF.

In its sample, this clone was seen a few times. An end of the junction differs from the germline gene, which may be a read error. As DNA, the CDR3 is TGTGCCACCCGGCGGGGGAGTTTTGAATCTTTCTTT. It codes for CATRRGSFESFF. The chain employs TRBV27 and TRBJ1-1; weak D call: TRBD1 (5 bases). CDR1 and CDR2 from the germline V gene are MNHEY and SMNVEV (reference sequence). CDR3 length equals 12 residues.

This chain links TRBV9 with TRBJ1-1, with TRBD1 identical over 8 bases. V lost 3 bases and J lost 3; bases outside the gene matches: 4. The CDR3 consists of 14 residues. Germline V gives CDR1 SGDLS, CDR2 YYNGEE. The CDR3 loop reads CASSAGGLDTEAFF. CDR3 sequence (DNA): TGTGCCAGCAGCGCAGGGGGCTTGGACACTGAAGCTTTCTTT.

The chain is built from TRBV27 and TRBJ1-2; tentatively, D is TRBD1 (6 bases). From germline, CDR1 is MNHEY and CDR2 SMNVEV (reference sequence). V lost 2 bases and J lost 4, with 14 bases in between. The CDR3 is made up of 15 amino acids. In DNA form, the CDR3 reads TGTGCCAGCAGTTTAGCGAGCGGGACACTCTATGGCTACACCTTC. Translated: CASSLASGTLYGYTF.

The CDR3, as DNA: TGCGCCAGCAGCCAAGATGCAGCAGGGAGGGCCTATGGCTACACCTTC. Translated, it gives CASSQDAAGRAYGYTF. J is TRBJ1-2 and V is TRBV4-3; D possibly corresponds to TRBD1 (5 bases). The CDR3 extends over 16 amino acids. CDR1 LGHNA and CDR2 YSLEER come from the germline V gene. Trimming cost V 0 bases and J 4 bases, with 15 bases left between them.

The chain's CDR3 is CASPRRGRVEQYF. CDR3 nucleotides: TGCGCCAGCCCTAGGAGGGGCAGGGTCGAGCAGTACTTC. The chain employs TRBV10-1 and TRBJ2-7, with D maybe TRBD2 (6 bases). Trimming stripped 8 bases from V and 6 bases from J, with 17 bases between. CDR3 length equals 13 residues. Germline V CDR1 and CDR2: WNHNN, SYGVQD (reference sequence).

This clone was detected once. V and J are TRBV11-2 and TRBJ2-5; 7 bases are shared with TRBD1. Per germline, CDR1 SGHAT and CDR2 FQNNGV. CDR3 length: 15 amino acids. J lost 6 bases, V lost 10 bases, and 17 bases had no gene match. CDR3 residues: CATALSSRQGKTQYF. Here the CDR3 DNA reads TGTGCCACCGCGCTTAGCTCTAGACAGGGAAAGACCCAGTACTTC.

The genes are TRBV5-1 and TRBJ2-1, with D unclear. This CDR3 region has 14 residues. V was shortened by 7 bases and J by 0 bases, with 11 bases between the two germline ends. Germline lookup yields CDR1 SGHRS and CDR2 YFSETQ. The CDR3 protein is CASSQTRSYNEQFF. CDR3 coding DNA: TGCGCCAGCTCCCAAACTCGCTCCTACAATGAGCAGTTCTTC.

V usage is TRBV9 and J usage is TRBJ1-2, with D maybe TRBD1 (6 bases). The length of the CDR3 is 14 residues. V lost 3 bases and J 3 bases, leaving 12 bases between the germline ends. The germline gives CDR1 SGDLS, CDR2 YYNGEE. CDR3 sequence reads: CASSAQGGDYGYTF. The CDR3 DNA reads as TGTGCCAGCAGCGCCCAAGGGGGGGACTATGGCTACACCTTC.

The chain is built from TRBV5-5 and TRBJ2-7; TRBD1 might be the D (6 bases). CDR3 length: 15 amino acids. The ends were cut back, 3 bases at V and 7 bases at J, with 20 bases in the middle. The germline CDR1 and CDR2 sequences are SGHKS and YYEKEE (reference sequence). CDR3 amino acids: CASSWPVSGTKEQYF. The DNA of the CDR3 is TGTGCCAGCAGCTGGCCGGTTTCGGGGACAAAAGAGCAGTACTTC.

CDR3 region: CASSQLAGRWFF. CDR3 in DNA: TGCGCCAGCAGCCAGCTAGCGGGCCGTTGGTTCTTC. The V call is TRBV5-1, the J call TRBJ2-1; 8 nucleotides align to TRBD2. CDR1 and CDR2 (germline): SGHRS, YFSETQ. Trimming at V came to 4 bases and at J to 15 bases, leaving 9 bases not matched to a gene. The CDR3 length is 12 residues.

J is TRBJ1-2 and V is TRBV24-1; 12 nucleotides agree with TRBD1. V gave up 2 bases and J gave up 8 bases; unmatched junction bases: 5. The V gene's germline CDR1 is KGHDR and CDR2 SFDVKD. The CDR3 runs to 15 residues. This CDR3 reads CATSDSRDRGRGYTF. For the CDR3, the DNA is TGTGCCACCAGTGATTCCCGGGACAGGGGGCGAGGCTACACCTTC.

The rearrangement uses TRBV7-3 and TRBJ2-7, with 8 bases matching TRBD2. The CDR3 spans 15 residues. J gave up 3 bases and V 5 bases, and 9 bases lay outside the gene matches. Germline values: CDR1 SGHTA, CDR2 FQGTGA. CDR3 in amino acids: CASSPSGGAGYEQYF. CDR3 DNA: TGTGCCAGCAGCCCCTCCGGGGGGGCTGGCTACGAGCAGTACTTC.

The V call is TRBV2, the J call TRBJ1-4; TRBD1 agrees at 7 bases. Looked up from germline, CDR1 is SNHLY and CDR2 is FYNNEI. CDR3 length equals 16 residues. V lost 3 bases to trimming and J lost 4 bases; unmatched junction nucleotides: 8. In nucleotides, the CDR3 is TGTGCCAGCAGTGATGACAGGGATGGGGGTAATGAAAAACTGTTTTTT. This encodes CASSDDRDGGNEKLFF.

This clone was detected a few times. This chain connects TRBV9 to TRBJ1-2; 8 nucleotides align to TRBD1. Germline lookup yields CDR1 SGDLS and CDR2 YYNGEE. The CDR3 runs to 12 residues. The V and J ends lost 5 bases and 7 bases, in that order; junction bases with no gene match: 4. The CDR3 loop is CASRDRVSGYTF. In DNA form, the CDR3 reads TGTGCCAGCAGGGACAGGGTTTCTGGCTACACCTTC. Together with reference TRBV9 and TRBJ1-2, the CDR3 gives the full variable domain: DSGVTQTPKHLITATGQRVTLRCSPRSGDLSVYWYQQSLDQGLQFLIQYYNGEERAKGNILERFSAQQFPDLHSELNLSSLELGDSALYFCASRDRVSGYTFGSGTRLTVV.

Remarks on this clone: Other DNA sequences of this sample code for an identical CDR3. The gene calls are TRBV15 and TRBJ1-2; 7 nucleotides agree with TRBD1. V lost 1 base, J lost 4 bases, and 0 bases stayed unmatched. The CDR3 extends over 13 amino acids. CDR1 is LNHNV and CDR2 is YYDKDF in the germline V gene (reference sequence). In DNA, the CDR3 is TGTGCCACCAGCAGAGGGACAGGCTATGGCTACACCTTC. Protein product: CATSRGTGYGYTF.

The chain couples TRBV27 to TRBJ1-1, with D possibly being TRBD1 (5 bases). The CDR3 runs to 14 residues. The V end lost 2 bases, the J end lost 4 bases, and 11 bases lay between the germline ends. From germline, CDR1 is MNHEY and CDR2 SMNVEV (reference sequence). This chain's CDR3 is CASSLLGQRTEAFF. CDR3 DNA sequence: TGTGCCAGCAGTTTACTGGGGCAACGCACTGAAGCTTTCTTT.

V gene TRBV28 combines with J gene TRBJ1-5, with 8 bases aligning to TRBD1. J was trimmed by 2 bases and V by 4 bases; bases with no gene match: 4. Germline CDR1 MDHEN, CDR2 SYDVKM. This CDR3 is 15 amino acids long. The CDR3 sequence: CASSSQGAGNQPQHF. In DNA, the CDR3 is TGTGCCAGCAGTTCCCAGGGGGCGGGCAATCAGCCCCAGCATTTT.

The CDR3 region has the DNA TGTGCCACCAGAACACAGACCACGAACACTGAAGCTTTCTTT. It is translated as CATRTQTTNTEAFF. This chain connects TRBV15 to TRBJ1-1; D is unclear. CDR3 length equals 14 residues. The germline V gene encodes CDR1 LNHNV and CDR2 YYDKDF (reference sequence). V was clipped by 6 bases and J by 1 base, with 12 bases between them.

The chain combines TRBV14 with TRBJ2-5; TRBD2 might be the D (5 bases). Germline V gives CDR1 SGHDN, CDR2 FVKESK. The CDR3 has 14 amino acids. Between the trimmed V and J ends, which lost 3 bases and 5 bases, there was a span of 13 bases. The CDR3 spells CASSHMGSRETQYF. In nucleotides, the CDR3 is TGTGCCAGCAGCCACATGGGGAGCCGGGAGACCCAGTACTTC.

The V and J genes are TRBV30 and TRBJ1-1; D gene uncertain. CDR3 length: 14 residues. V was shortened by 0 bases and J by 4 bases, with 12 bases between the two germline ends. From germline, CDR1 is GTSNPN and CDR2 SVGIG (reference sequence). The CDR3 is CAWSVAGRGTEAFF. The CDR3 DNA reads as TGTGCCTGGAGTGTTGCAGGTCGGGGCACTGAAGCTTTCTTT.

The chain recombines TRBV19 with TRBJ2-1; TRBD2 matches 11 bases. There are 20 residues in the CDR3. From germline, CDR1 is LNHDA and CDR2 SQIVND (reference sequence). V lost 3 bases, J lost 0 bases, and 13 bases stayed unmatched. DNA for the CDR3: TGTGCCAGTAGTATTGGCCGCCCGGGACTAGCGGAGAGCTCCTACAATGAGCAGTTCTTC. Amino acids: CASSIGRPGLAESSYNEQFF.

The CDR3 region has the DNA TGTGCCAGCAGCCCCACAAGGGGGGGCCCCCAAGAGACCCAGTACTTC. This sequence encodes CASSPTRGGPQETQYF. The chain uses TRBV7-2 and TRBJ2-5; possibly TRBD2 for D (7 bases). V was shortened by 5 bases and J by 1 base, with 17 bases between the two germline ends. Germline V gives CDR1 SGHTA, CDR2 FQGNSA. CDR3 length: 16 amino acids.

The table lists this clone with a count of one. This rearrangement joins TRBV28 to TRBJ2-7; TRBD1 aligns across 7 bases. The V gene end was trimmed by 4 bases and the J gene end by 5 bases; junction bases not matched to a gene: 11. CDR3 length equals 15 residues. From germline, CDR1 is MDHEN and CDR2 SYDVKM. The CDR3 loop is CASSYQTGVYDEQYF. The CDR3 region has the DNA TGTGCCAGCAGTTACCAAACAGGGGTGTACGACGAGCAGTACTTC.

This chain links TRBV2 with TRBJ1-2, with 9 bases identical to TRBD1. The J segment lost 0 bases and the V segment lost 5 bases, leaving 7 bases of the junction unmatched. CDR3 length equals 16 residues. Germline values: CDR1 SNHLY, CDR2 FYNNEI. The CDR3 region is CASSKDRGRSNYGYTF. The CDR3 nucleotides read TGTGCCAGCAGTAAGGACAGGGGCCGTTCTAACTATGGCTACACCTTC.

The genes are TRBV5-1 and TRBJ2-3, with a possible D match to TRBD1 (5 bases). Between the trimmed V and J ends, which lost 2 bases and 0 bases, there was a span of 10 bases. In germline, CDR1 is SGHRS, CDR2 YFSETQ. CDR3 size: 15 residues. The CDR3 DNA reads TGCGCCAGCAGCTTCAGACAGCTAAGCACAGATACGCAGTATTTT. This encodes CASSFRQLSTDTQYF. Together with reference TRBV5-1 and TRBJ2-3, the CDR3 gives the full variable domain: KAGVTQTPRYLIKTRGQQVTLSCSPISGHRSVSWYQQTPGQGLQFLFEYFSETQRNKGNFPGRFSGRQFSNSRSEMNVSTLELGDSALYLCASSFRQLSTDTQYFGPGTRLTVL.

J is TRBJ2-4 and V is TRBV10-3; 7 bases map to TRBD1. J gave up 3 bases and V 4 bases, and 6 bases lay outside the gene matches. CDR1 and CDR2 (germline): ENHRY, SYGVKD. The CDR3 has 15 residues. The DNA of the CDR3 is TGTGCCATCAGTGGAGCAAGACAGGGCAAAAACATTCAGTACTTC. Translating it yields CAISGARQGKNIQYF.

The chain is built from TRBV7-2 and TRBJ2-1; a possible D gene is TRBD2 (7 bases). V was pared by 5 bases and J by 7 bases, with 21 bases between. The CDR3 is made up of 16 amino acids. Germline CDR1 is SGHTA and CDR2 is FQGNSA. The CDR3 nucleotides read TGTGCCAGCAGCCCGTTTATTGGGGGGGCGGTTAATGAGCAGTTCTTC. Translating gives CASSPFIGGAVNEQFF.

This chain connects TRBV28 to TRBJ2-3; 11 positions agree with TRBD2. With 5 bases clipped from V and 5 bases from J, the junction kept 12 bases outside the gene matches. CDR1 MDHEN and CDR2 SYDVKM come from the germline V gene. This CDR3 is built from 17 residues. CDR3 in amino acids: CASSTSDLAGGLDTQYF. The CDR3 nucleotides read TGTGCCAGCAGTACCTCAGACCTAGCGGGGGGTCTAGATACGCAGTATTTT.